The source of this TCR beta chain is a study of T cells in Graves' hyperthyroidism and ophthalmopathy. Study as a whole: Peripheral blood sampling occurred at initial diagnosis, before any treatment.

This clonotype appeared a few times. Its antigen remains unknown. Overall study findings and caveats: Stable hyperthyroidism was told apart from ophthalmopathy by a model built on 13 V-J features. Blood also carried most thyroid clonotypes expanded above 0.001.

TCR beta CDR3 regions were amplified from RNA transcripts. When the TCR CDR3 underwent first-round RT-PCR, the HTBI primer set was used. TCRdb fed the multiplex PCR reads into MiXCR, producing one record per CDR3 protein. Counted here are 600,000 or so distinct CDR3 sequences, approximately 14% occurring once; the ten biggest clones make up roughly 7.7%. Germline V gene data show CDR1 as KGHSH and CDR2 as LQKENI. The J segment lost 6 bases and the V segment lost 2 bases, leaving 6 bases of the junction unmatched. The CDR3 is 15 amino acids. This TCR derives from a woman under 30 with Graves' ophthalmopathy. The sample taken for sequencing was blood. V usage is TRBV18 and J usage is TRBJ2-1; the match to TRBD2 covers 8 bases. The CDR3 loop reads CASSPRAGEANEQFF. The CDR3 DNA reads as TGTGCCAGCTCACCAAGAGCGGGAGAGGCCAATGAGCAGTTCTTC.